This TCR beta chain was obtained from a study of shared clonotypes between healthy human individuals. Study outcomes and limitations: Rarefaction analysis demonstrated incomplete sorted-subset sequencing notwithstanding large depth.

Remarks on this clone: Its antigen is not identified.

CD45RO-negative, CCR7-positively selected cells formed the naive CD8 fraction, excluding terminally differentiated effector memory CD45RA+ cells. All donors were Caucasian adults living in Nashville, Tennessee. The assay was immunoSEQ multiplex PCR, and TCRdb's table has in-frame clones only and misses some. The sample shows millions of clones, about 92% of them seen only once. Unmatched junction bases numbered 9, after V lost 5 bases and J lost 3 bases. Germline V lookup: CDR1 LGHNT, CDR2 FRNRAP. The CDR3 consists of 16 residues. This clonotype was obtained from a man between 18 and 35 years old in good health. Some clones in this sample may be carry-over from other donors' samples. Sequenced: naive CD8+ T cells from PBMCs. V gene TRBV12-5 combines with J gene TRBJ2-2, with 7 bases aligning to TRBD1. In DNA, the CDR3 is TGTGCTAGTGGTCCTGACAGGGCGAGGGACACCGGGGAGCTGTTTTTT. As protein: CASGPDRARDTGELFF.